A single sample gave rise to the 13 T cell receptor beta chains below, sequenced in a study of identical twins. TCRdb redid the calling of the 5' RACE reads with MiXCR, one entry per CDR3 protein. The sample consists of 650,000 to 750,000 distinct CDR3 sequences, 21% of them appearing once. These data were also filed under a second study, of T cells expressing NK-cell markers.

Material: PBMCs. The receptor set was obtained from a woman younger than 35 in good health.

The rearrangement uses TRBV4-3 and TRBJ2-1, with 11 bases that match TRBD2. The trim removed 0 bases at V and 8 bases at J, leaving 12 bases unmatched. CDR1 and CDR2 (germline): LGHNA, YSLEER. There are 18 residues in the CDR3. This CDR3 reads CASSQDGIAGGLVDEQFF. The CDR3, as DNA: TGCGCCAGCAGCCAAGACGGAATAGCGGGAGGGCTCGTTGATGAGCAGTTCTTC.

The CDR3 DNA follows: TGTGCCAGCAGGCGGGCGAGCCAAGAGACCCAGTACTTC. It codes for CASRRASQETQYF. V usage is TRBV12-3 or TRBV12-4 and J usage is TRBJ2-5; D might be TRBD2 (5 bases). This CDR3 spans 13 amino acids. Trimming pared 6 bases from V and 1 base from J, leaving 9 bases between.

The chain has TRBV6-5 and TRBJ1-4; TRBD1 is a possible D gene (5 bases). Deletions cut 4 bases from V and 8 bases from J, with 17 bases between. The germline gives CDR1 MNHEY, CDR2 SVGAGI. The CDR3 loop spans 15 amino acids. The CDR3 coding sequence is TGTGCCAGCAGTTCCCCGGACACGGAGGGCGAAAAACTGTTTTTT. Amino acid sequence: CASSSPDTEGEKLFF.

This clonotype was detected once. The chain uses TRBV18 and TRBJ2-3; 9 nucleotides agree with TRBD1. CDR3 size: 15 residues. Looked up from germline, CDR1 is KGHSH and CDR2 is LQKENI. J lost 7 bases, V lost 3 bases, and 8 bases had no gene match. The CDR3 DNA reads as TGTGCCAGCTCACCGACGGGACAGGGCACTCATACGCAGTATTTT. Protein product: CASSPTGQGTHTQYF.

This clonotype was observed a few times. The rearrangement uses TRBV3-1 and TRBJ2-7; D is ambiguous. CDR1 is LGHDT and CDR2 is YNNKEL in the germline V gene (reference sequence). The CDR3 is 16 residues long. Trimming shortened V by 4 bases and J by 4 bases, and 20 bases separated the two germline ends. CDR3 coding DNA: TGTGCCAGCAGCCCGGCGAGTGGGCCGGGCGTTTACGAGCAGTACTTC. Translated, it gives CASSPASGPGVYEQYF.

The chain employs TRBV6-2 or TRBV6-3 and TRBJ2-5, with 7 nucleotides matching TRBD1. The CDR3 has 18 amino acids. The V gene end was trimmed by 5 bases and the J gene end by 1 base; junction bases not matched to a gene: 16. The V gene's germline CDR1 is MNHEY and CDR2 SVGEGT. CDR3 residues: CASSRAPRDSDFQETQYF. The CDR3 bases are TGTGCCAGCAGTCGGGCACCCCGGGACAGCGATTTCCAAGAGACCCAGTACTTC.

This clonotype was seen a handful of times. The chain recombines TRBV7-2 with TRBJ2-1, with D perhaps being TRBD1 or TRBD2 (5 bases each). V was trimmed by 1 base and J by 10 bases, leaving 8 bases between them. CDR3 length equals 12 residues. Germline CDR1 is SGHTA and CDR2 is FQGNSA. The CDR3 sequence is CASSLEWGEQFF. In DNA form, the CDR3 reads TGTGCCAGCAGCTTAGAGTGGGGGGAGCAGTTCTTC.

Only a few counts were recorded for this clonotype. The V and J genes are TRBV12-3 or TRBV12-4 and TRBJ2-5, with unresolved D. CDR3 length: 13 amino acids. Trimming shortened V by 11 bases and J by 1 base, and 14 bases separated the two germline ends. CDR3 DNA sequence: TGTGCCTCCGCGGAAAGACCCCAAGAGACCCAGTACTTC. Protein: CASAERPQETQYF.

The chain carries TRBV7-6 and TRBJ2-1; 11 bases match TRBD2. The V segment lost 1 base and the J segment 8 bases; nucleotides outside the gene matches: 16. The V gene's germline CDR1 is SGHVS and CDR2 FNYEAQ. This CDR3 is built from 19 residues. The CDR3 region is CASSLVLGSASGRSDEQFF. The DNA for the CDR3 is TGTGCCAGCAGCTTAGTGTTAGGATCGGCTAGCGGGAGGTCGGATGAGCAGTTCTTC.

This clonotype has just a few counts. This sequence joins TRBV6-5 and TRBJ1-1; TRBD1 is a possible D gene (5 bases). Trimming removed 8 bases from V and 5 bases from J, with 9 bases in between. The germline V gene has CDR1 MNHEY and CDR2 SVGAGI. The length of the CDR3 is 11 residues. The CDR3 reads CASGRGTEAFF. DNA of the CDR3: TGTGCCAGCGGAAGGGGAACTGAAGCTTTCTTT.

CDR3 region: CASSLEGAGAGGYTF. The CDR3 nucleotides are TGCGCCAGCAGCTTGGAGGGGGCTGGCGCTGGAGGCTACACCTTC. V is TRBV5-1 and J is TRBJ1-2; 7 bases align to TRBD1. The CDR3 has 15 amino acids. With V trimmed by 0 bases and J by 8 bases, 10 bases remained unmatched. Germline V lookup: CDR1 SGHRS, CDR2 YFSETQ.

The chain combines TRBV6-2 or TRBV6-3 with TRBJ2-4; D possibly corresponds to TRBD1 (6 bases). The CDR3 spans 17 residues. Per the germline V gene, CDR1 is MNHEY and CDR2 is SVGEGT. V was cut by 0 bases and J by 3 bases, with 15 bases left in between. CDR3 sequence (DNA): TGTGCCAGCAGTTACTCGATAGGGGAAGGGGGCAAAAACATTCAGTACTTC. This sequence encodes CASSYSIGEGGKNIQYF.

This clonotype was seen many times. This chain uses TRBV6-6 with TRBJ2-7; the match to TRBD2 covers 7 bases. The CDR3 runs 13 residues. Germline CDR1 is MNHNY and CDR2 is SVGAGI (reference sequence). V was pared by 2 bases and J by 2 bases, with 0 bases of the junction left unmatched. This CDR3 is CASSYRGAYEQYF. CDR3 in DNA: TGTGCCAGCAGTTACCGGGGGGCCTACGAGCAGTACTTC.